These T cell receptor beta chains were read from a single sample in a study of T cells in localized non-small cell lung cancer. Profiled with immunoSEQ multiplex PCR; TCRdb holds only in-frame clones, not every one. The table includes 60,000 to 65,000 clones, 75% to 90% detected once. This specimen consisted of peripheral blood, obtained before any cancer treatment. These receptors were taken from a woman aged 40-69 years with stage I lung adenocarcinoma. Both conserved end residues are part of each CDR3. Fields, in order: V gene, D gene, J gene, clone size, CDR3 DNA, CDR3 protein. D genes are given only for firm matches. A row's size may be missing; if present it is once, few, many or a size class.

v_call: TRBV19; d_call: TRBD2; j_call: TRBJ2-1; clone_size: NA; cdr3_nt: TGTGCCAGTAGTAGTGACGGGAGGGCCTACAATGAGCAGTTCTTC; cdr3_aa: CASSSDGRAYNEQFF
v_call: TRBV29-1; d_call: NA; j_call: TRBJ2-6; clone_size: NA; cdr3_nt: TGCAGCGTTACGGCCCGGGCCACTGGGGCCAACGTCCTGACTTTC; cdr3_aa: CSVTARATGANVLTF
v_call: TRBV19; d_call: NA; j_call: TRBJ1-4; clone_size: NA; cdr3_nt: TGTGCCACCATTAATACGGGACACTCAAATGAAAAACTGTTTTTT; cdr3_aa: CATINTGHSNEKLFF
v_call: TRBV19; d_call: TRBD2; j_call: TRBJ2-1; clone_size: NA; cdr3_nt: TGTGCCAGTAGTATCACCCTAGCGGGGGGTCAATACAATGAGCAGTTCTTC; cdr3_aa: CASSITLAGGQYNEQFF
v_call: TRBV19; d_call: NA; j_call: TRBJ1-5; clone_size: NA; cdr3_nt: TGTGCCAGTAGCCCGGTGGGGCAGCCCAATCAGCCCCAGCATTTT; cdr3_aa: CASSPVGQPNQPQHF
v_call: TRBV19; d_call: TRBD1; j_call: TRBJ1-1; clone_size: few; cdr3_nt: TGTGCCAGTAGTATCGGGACAGGGAATGAAGCTTTCTTT; cdr3_aa: CASSIGTGNEAFF
v_call: TRBV20-1; d_call: NA; j_call: TRBJ2-2; clone_size: NA; cdr3_nt: TGCAGTGCTAGGGAGGCCGGGGAGCTGTTTTTT; cdr3_aa: CSAREAGELFF
v_call: TRBV30; d_call: NA; j_call: TRBJ2-3; clone_size: NA; cdr3_nt: TGTGCCTGGAGTGAGGGGTATACGCAGTATTTT; cdr3_aa: CAWSEGYTQYF
v_call: TRBV15; d_call: NA; j_call: TRBJ1-1; clone_size: NA; cdr3_nt: TGTGCCACCAGCAGACAGATAGGAGGAGGGAACACTGAAGCTTTCTTT; cdr3_aa: CATSRQIGGGNTEAFF
v_call: TRBV7-2; d_call: NA; j_call: TRBJ1-1; clone_size: NA; cdr3_nt: TGTGCCAGCAGAAATCAGGGGAAGTCTGAAGCTTTCTTT; cdr3_aa: CASRNQGKSEAFF
v_call: TRBV10-3; d_call: NA; j_call: TRBJ2-3; clone_size: NA; cdr3_nt: TGTGCCATCGAACCGGGACTTGGTTCAGATACGCAGTATTTT; cdr3_aa: CAIEPGLGSDTQYF
v_call: TRBV19; d_call: TRBD1; j_call: TRBJ1-2; clone_size: once; cdr3_nt: TGTGCCAGTAGTCCGGGACAGGTTTCTAACTATGGCTACACCTTC; cdr3_aa: CASSPGQVSNYGYTF
v_call: TRBV5-4; d_call: TRBD2; j_call: TRBJ2-7; clone_size: NA; cdr3_nt: TGTGCCAGCAGCCCGGGTGGCGGGAGCTCCTACGAGCAGTACTTC; cdr3_aa: CASSPGGGSSYEQYF
v_call: TRBV6-5; d_call: TRBD1; j_call: TRBJ1-1; clone_size: NA; cdr3_nt: TGTGCCAGCAGTTACGGGGACAGCCTAATATTAAGGGAAGCTTTCTTT; cdr3_aa: CASSYGDSLILREAFF
v_call: TRBV5-8; d_call: NA; j_call: TRBJ2-7; clone_size: once; cdr3_nt: TGTGCCAGCAGTATATGGGGGGGCAGGGGCTTC; cdr3_aa: CASSIWGGRGF
v_call: TRBV28; d_call: TRBD1; j_call: TRBJ1-5; clone_size: NA; cdr3_nt: TGTGCCAGCAGCCTGAGACAGGGGGCGCCTGGCGGTTCGCCCCAGCATTTT; cdr3_aa: CASSLRQGAPGGSPQHF
v_call: TRBV4-3; d_call: TRBD2; j_call: TRBJ2-3; clone_size: few; cdr3_nt: TGCGCCAGCAGCCACTCAGCGGGAGGGCATGATACGCAGTATTTT; cdr3_aa: CASSHSAGGHDTQYF
v_call: TRBV19; d_call: NA; j_call: TRBJ2-6; clone_size: NA; cdr3_nt: TGTGCCAGTGGTTACAGGGACTCTGGGGCCAACGTCCTGACTTTC; cdr3_aa: CASGYRDSGANVLTF
v_call: TRBV4-1; d_call: NA; j_call: TRBJ2-3; clone_size: NA; cdr3_nt: TGCGCCAGTACCTTGTCACGAGACCTAAACACAGATACGCAGTATTTT; cdr3_aa: CASTLSRDLNTDTQYF
v_call: TRBV7-9; d_call: TRBD1; j_call: TRBJ1-4; clone_size: NA; cdr3_nt: TGTGCCAGCAGCAGACAGGGGGCAACTAATGAAAAACTGTTTTTT; cdr3_aa: CASSRQGATNEKLFF
v_call: TRBV5-5; d_call: NA; j_call: TRBJ2-5; clone_size: NA; cdr3_nt: TGTGCCAGCAGCTGGGACGGGGCCGACCCAACCCTTCCCCTCGAAGAGACCCAGTACTTC; cdr3_aa: CASSWDGADPTLPLEETQYF
v_call: TRBV28; d_call: NA; j_call: TRBJ2-1; clone_size: NA; cdr3_nt: TGTGCCAGCCGGGACTCCAAAAACAATGAGCAGTTCTTC; cdr3_aa: CASRDSKNNEQFF
v_call: TRBV2; d_call: TRBD1; j_call: TRBJ1-4; clone_size: NA; cdr3_nt: TGTGCCAGCAGTGAAGGGACAGGTCATGAAAAACTGTTTTTT; cdr3_aa: CASSEGTGHEKLFF
v_call: TRBV19; d_call: NA; j_call: TRBJ1-5; clone_size: NA; cdr3_nt: TGTGCCAGTAGTATGCAGTCAGGACCCGGCCCCCAGCATTTT; cdr3_aa: CASSMQSGPGPQHF
v_call: TRBV2; d_call: NA; j_call: TRBJ2-3; clone_size: NA; cdr3_nt: TGTGCCTATATGGGGGTTGAGCAGTATTTT; cdr3_aa: CAYMGVEQYF
v_call: TRBV7-8; d_call: NA; j_call: TRBJ2-7; clone_size: NA; cdr3_nt: TGTGCCAGCAGTCTCGCTGAGGTTTACGAGCAGTACTTC; cdr3_aa: CASSLAEVYEQYF
v_call: TRBV29-1; d_call: TRBD2; j_call: TRBJ2-7; clone_size: NA; cdr3_nt: TGCAGCGTCAGGAATAGCGGGAACCACTACGAGCAGTACTTC; cdr3_aa: CSVRNSGNHYEQYF
v_call: TRBV18; d_call: NA; j_call: TRBJ1-1; clone_size: NA; cdr3_nt: TGTGCCAGCTCACCCTCCATAGCGAACACTGAAGCTTTCTTT; cdr3_aa: CASSPSIANTEAFF
v_call: TRBV5-1; d_call: TRBD2; j_call: TRBJ2-5; clone_size: NA; cdr3_nt: TGCGCCAGCAGCGCCAGCGGGAGGGCCATTGAGACCCAGTACTTC; cdr3_aa: CASSASGRAIETQYF
v_call: TRBV7-3; d_call: NA; j_call: TRBJ2-3; clone_size: NA; cdr3_nt: TGTGCCAGCAGCGTCCCCCCAGATACGCAGTATTTT; cdr3_aa: CASSVPPDTQYF
v_call: TRBV10-3; d_call: NA; j_call: TRBJ2-2; clone_size: NA; cdr3_nt: TGTGCAACCGCCCAGTTCGCGAACACCGGGGAGCTGTTTTTT; cdr3_aa: CATAQFANTGELFF
v_call: TRBV4-2; d_call: NA; j_call: TRBJ1-2; clone_size: NA; cdr3_nt: TGTGCCAGCAGCCAAGGGGGGGGGTTCGCGGTTTTACAGTATGGCTACACCTTC; cdr3_aa: CASSQGGGFAVLQYGYTF
v_call: TRBV7-9; d_call: TRBD1; j_call: TRBJ2-2; clone_size: NA; cdr3_nt: TGTGCCAGCAGCTCACCGGGACAGGGGATCACCGGGGAGCTGTTTTTT; cdr3_aa: CASSSPGQGITGELFF
v_call: TRBV6-1; d_call: NA; j_call: TRBJ1-1; clone_size: NA; cdr3_nt: TGTGCCAGCAGTGGGGCAGGTCTGGGGAACACTGAAGCTTTCTTT; cdr3_aa: CASSGAGLGNTEAFF
v_call: TRBV9; d_call: NA; j_call: TRBJ2-7; clone_size: NA; cdr3_nt: TGTGCCAGCAGCGTAGCCGAGCACCCAAGTAGCTACGAGCAGTACTTC; cdr3_aa: CASSVAEHPSSYEQYF
v_call: TRBV7-6; d_call: NA; j_call: TRBJ2-7; clone_size: NA; cdr3_nt: TGTGCCAGCAGCTCACGGGACCTCTCCGAGCAGTACTTC; cdr3_aa: CASSSRDLSEQYF
v_call: TRBV19; d_call: TRBD1; j_call: TRBJ1-2; clone_size: NA; cdr3_nt: TGTGCCAGTAGTACTCGGGACAGGGGGTATGGCTACACCTTC; cdr3_aa: CASSTRDRGYGYTF
v_call: TRBV10-3; d_call: NA; j_call: TRBJ1-1; clone_size: NA; cdr3_nt: TGTGCCATCAGTTTAGTGGGTGGAGATGCTTTCTTT; cdr3_aa: CAISLVGGDAFF
v_call: TRBV4-2; d_call: TRBD1; j_call: TRBJ2-7; clone_size: NA; cdr3_nt: TGTGCCAGCAGCCAGGAGCGACACCGGGACAGGGGATACGAGCAGTACTTC; cdr3_aa: CASSQERHRDRGYEQYF
v_call: TRBV15; d_call: NA; j_call: TRBJ2-1; clone_size: NA; cdr3_nt: TGTGCCACCAGCCCCGTAGCGCGGTCCGATGAGCAGTTCTTC; cdr3_aa: CATSPVARSDEQFF
v_call: TRBV18; d_call: NA; j_call: TRBJ2-1; clone_size: NA; cdr3_nt: TGTGCCAGCTCTCCTAGAACAGGGATAACGCACAATGAGCAGTTCTTC; cdr3_aa: CASSPRTGITHNEQFF
v_call: TRBV5-1; d_call: NA; j_call: TRBJ1-3; clone_size: NA; cdr3_nt: TGCGCCAGCAGCTTGGGGGGTTCCTCTGGAAACACCATATATTTT; cdr3_aa: CASSLGGSSGNTIYF
v_call: TRBV5-4; d_call: NA; j_call: TRBJ1-1; clone_size: NA; cdr3_nt: TGTGCCAGCAGCCCACCTGCGGGGGAGAACACTGAAGCTTTCTTT; cdr3_aa: CASSPPAGENTEAFF
v_call: TRBV10-3; d_call: TRBD2; j_call: TRBJ2-1; clone_size: NA; cdr3_nt: TGTGCCATCAAGGCTAGCGGGGGGAACAATGAGCAGTTCTTC; cdr3_aa: CAIKASGGNNEQFF
v_call: TRBV5-1; d_call: TRBD1; j_call: TRBJ1-1; clone_size: NA; cdr3_nt: TGCGCCAGCAGCTTGATACAGGGGAGACTGAACACTGAAGCTTTCTTT; cdr3_aa: CASSLIQGRLNTEAFF
v_call: TRBV9; d_call: NA; j_call: TRBJ1-3; clone_size: NA; cdr3_nt: TGTGCCAGCAGCGCGGCACACTCTGGAAACACCATATATTTT; cdr3_aa: CASSAAHSGNTIYF
v_call: TRBV5-1; d_call: NA; j_call: TRBJ2-1; clone_size: once; cdr3_nt: TGCGCCAGCAGCTTGGGTAGGGATGAGCAGTTCTTC; cdr3_aa: CASSLGRDEQFF